This T cell receptor (beta chain) was sequenced for a study of cytomegalovirus exposure and HLA in healthy donors. Study-level background: Of all 400 or so donors who were genotyped, under 90% belonged to the Caucasian-associated ancestry cluster. Study-level results: In a later analysis, TCR beta V- and J-gene trimming showed a link to a missense DCLRE1C variant. Reportedly, TCR beta sequences accurately predicted HLA-A and HLA-B alleles in most subjects.

About this clone: Its antigen is not identified.

Trimming took 2 bases from V and 6 from J, leaving 19 bases between them. Per the germline V gene, CDR1 is SGHNT and CDR2 is YENEEA. This CDR3 spans 17 amino acids. This PCR relied on a set of 60 Vbeta primers and 13 Jbeta primers. In the authors' workflow: Unique TCR beta chains totaled roughly 81 million in a later count, with around 11 million of them shared. The protocol was immunoSEQ multiplex PCR, while the TCRdb copy is restricted to in-frame clones and leaves out a portion. That table supplies the V and J calls and clone size; D and trimming were determined from the DNA. The sample holds 200,000 to 250,000 clones; 82% are singletons and the top ten take more than 5%.

This chain uses TRBV11-3 with TRBJ2-2; weak D call: TRBD1 (6 bases). This TCR derives from a woman between 40 and 50 years old in good health and CMV-seropositive. The sequenced sample was PBMCs. CDR3 DNA sequence: TGTGCCAGCAGCTTACGGATCGGGACACCGGGACCCGGGGAGCTGTTTTTT. Translation: CASSLRIGTPGPGELFF.